The rows below give T cell receptor beta chains drawn from one sample of a study of post-analysis software for immune sequencing data. TCRdb called the PCR reads again in MiXCR, with one record for every CDR3 protein. The sample shows about 820,000 distinct CDR3 sequences, roughly 50% of them seen only once. The source material was blood. Receptor source: a girl between 5 and 17 years old with multiple sclerosis. CDR3s include the opening cysteine and the closing phenylalanine or tryptophan. Each record gives: J gene, clone size, D gene, V gene, CDR3 protein, CDR3 DNA. A D gene is named only where the DNA matches it firmly. Clone sizes are given selectively: once, few, many, or a class where the clone is expanded.

TRBJ2-3 . TRBD2 TRBV12-3/TRBV12-4 CASTLRGTSTDTQYF TGTGCCAGCACCTTGCGGGGGACTAGCACAGATACGCAGTATTTT
TRBJ1-2 few . TRBV20-1 CSARDRRHNYGYTF TGCAGTGCTAGAGATCGAAGGCATAACTATGGCTACACCTTC
TRBJ2-3 . TRBD1 TRBV29-1 CSVGKGQYSDTQYF TGCAGCGTTGGAAAGGGACAGTATTCAGATACGCAGTATTTT
TRBJ2-6 . . TRBV4-1 CASSPESGANVLTF TGCGCCAGCAGCCCAGAATCTGGGGCCAACGTCCTGACTTTC
TRBJ2-1 few TRBD2 TRBV20-1 CSAGGLAGLQFF TGCAGTGCTGGGGGACTAGCGGGGTTGCAGTTCTTC
TRBJ2-7 few TRBD2 TRBV20-1 CSATSGGSSYEQYF TGCAGTGCTACTAGCGGGGGGAGCTCCTACGAGCAGTACTTC
TRBJ2-1 . TRBD1 TRBV12-3/TRBV12-4 CASSLTRGREQFF TGTGCCAGCAGTTTAACTAGGGGGCGGGAGCAGTTCTTC
TRBJ2-3 . . TRBV20-1 CSARGLATDTQYF TGCAGTGCTAGAGGGCTAGCCACAGATACGCAGTATTTT
TRBJ2-7 . . TRBV6-6 CASSYSGYSYEQYF TGTGCCAGTAGTTACTCCGGCTACTCTTACGAGCAGTACTTC
TRBJ2-2 . TRBD2 TRBV4-1 CASSPQRERVIGELFF TGCGCCAGCAGCCCTCAGCGGGAGAGAGTGATCGGGGAGCTGTTTTTT
TRBJ2-7 . . TRBV30 CAWSGRQEYF TGTGCCTGGAGTGGGCGACAGGAGTACTTC
TRBJ1-2 few . TRBV20-1 CSAQLPGRQNYGYTF TGCAGTGCCCAATTGCCGGGACGGCAAAACTATGGCTACACCTTC
TRBJ2-3 . . TRBV5-1 CASSRKLQADTQYF TGCGCCAGCAGCCGAAAACTACAGGCAGATACGCAGTATTTT
TRBJ2-7 . . TRBV6-5 CASSYDSPSGEQYF TGTGCCAGCAGTTACGACTCCCCGTCGGGCGAGCAGTACTTC
TRBJ1-2 . . TRBV29-1 CSGQGENYGYTF TGCAGCGGGCAGGGTGAGAACTATGGCTACACCTTC
TRBJ2-7 . TRBD2 TRBV7-2 CASSLITGGTRLAHEQYF TGTGCCAGCAGCTTAATCACCGGGGGGACGAGACTTGCCCACGAGCAGTACTTC
TRBJ2-7 few . TRBV29-1 CSASGTPGSYEQYF TGCAGCGCTTCCGGGACCCCGGGCTCCTACGAGCAGTACTTC
TRBJ2-1 . TRBD1 TRBV5-1 CASSFTQGANEQFF TGCGCCAGCAGCTTTACCCAGGGGGCCAATGAGCAGTTCTTC
TRBJ2-4 . . TRBV12-3/TRBV12-4 CASSPEGGLGNIQYF TGTGCCAGCAGTCCAGAGGGGGGCCTAGGGAACATTCAGTACTTC
TRBJ2-1 . . TRBV20-1 CSAKSIGRGSAGNNEQFF TGCAGTGCTAAAAGTATCGGCAGGGGCTCCGCTGGGAACAATGAGCAGTTCTTC
TRBJ1-2 . . TRBV29-1 CSVHERTIPGYGYTF TGCAGCGTGCACGAACGGACCATTCCAGGGTATGGCTACACCTTC
TRBJ2-3 . TRBD2 TRBV20-1 CSAPSGFSTDTQYF TGCAGTGCACCTAGCGGTTTTAGCACAGATACGCAGTATTTT
TRBJ2-7 few TRBD1 TRBV5-1 CASSLGDSHRYEQYF TGCGCCAGCAGCTTGGGGGACAGTCACCGCTACGAGCAGTACTTC
TRBJ2-7 once . TRBV11-2 CASSLFAYEQYF TGTGCCAGCAGCTTATTCGCCTACGAGCAGTACTTC
TRBJ2-5 few . TRBV20-1 CSARPTRTQETQYF TGCAGTGCTAGACCTACAAGGACCCAAGAGACCCAGTACTTC
TRBJ1-4 . . TRBV20-1 CSASPPTLNEKLFF TGCAGTGCTAGCCCTCCCACGCTTAATGAAAAACTGTTTTTT
TRBJ2-7 . . TRBV11-3 CASSSTGLSRNYEQYF TGTGCCAGCAGCTCGACGGGGCTTTCGAGGAACTACGAGCAGTACTTC
TRBJ2-4 . TRBD2 TRBV7-6 CASSTRGGLAGAPQYF TGTGCCAGCAGCACCCGGGGAGGCCTAGCGGGAGCCCCTCAGTACTTC
TRBJ1-2 . TRBD1 TRBV20-1 CSARPPPPGQGYTF TGCAGTGCTAGACCCCCGCCCCCGGGACAGGGGTACACCTTC
TRBJ2-5 . TRBD1 TRBV20-1 CSARPPPDRAREETQYF TGCAGTGCTAGACCCCCTCCGGACAGGGCAAGAGAGGAGACCCAGTACTTC
TRBJ2-3 . TRBD2 TRBV29-1 CSVEGLAGGSTDTQYF TGCAGCGTTGAAGGACTAGCGGGAGGTAGCACAGATACGCAGTATTTT
TRBJ2-1 few . TRBV6-4 CASSEGGMTTNEQFF TGTGCCAGCAGTGAAGGAGGGATGACCACCAATGAGCAGTTCTTC
TRBJ2-1 few . TRBV12-3/TRBV12-4 CASSLGLPGADNEQFF TGTGCCAGCAGTTTAGGGTTACCGGGGGCGGACAATGAGCAGTTCTTC
TRBJ2-7 . TRBD2 TRBV29-1 CSVLTSGGATSYEQYF TGCAGCGTATTGACTAGCGGGGGGGCGACCTCCTACGAGCAGTACTTC
TRBJ1-1 . . TRBV28 CASSPPRRGRVSDTEAFF TGTGCCAGCAGTCCACCCCGGCGGGGACGGGTCTCTGACACTGAAGCTTTCTTT
TRBJ2-6 . TRBD2 TRBV7-8 CASSLVLAGEVSGANVLTF TGTGCCAGCAGCTTAGTCTTAGCGGGAGAAGTCTCTGGGGCCAACGTCCTGACTTTC
TRBJ2-7 . TRBD2 TRBV20-1 CSATLWGGDEQYF TGCAGTGCTACCCTCTGGGGGGGAGACGAGCAGTACTTC
TRBJ2-4 . TRBD1 TRBV2 CASRLDRGQNIQYF TGTGCCAGCAGGCTCGACAGGGGCCAAAACATTCAGTACTTC
TRBJ1-1 few . TRBV3-1 CASSRDTANTEAFF TGTGCCAGCAGCCGGGACACAGCGAACACTGAAGCTTTCTTT
TRBJ2-7 . . TRBV5-1 CASSFPLDHEQYF TGCGCCAGCAGCTTCCCTCTTGACCACGAGCAGTACTTC
TRBJ2-5 few TRBD2 TRBV5-1 CASSRGRTRSPIMQETQYF TGCGCCAGCAGCCGAGGACGGACTAGAAGCCCGATTATGCAAGAGACCCAGTACTTC
TRBJ2-4 . . TRBV20-1 CSARDFRGAKNIQYF TGCAGTGCTAGAGATTTTCGGGGAGCCAAAAACATTCAGTACTTC
TRBJ1-2 . TRBD1 TRBV7-2 CASRTTGGEGYTF TGTGCCAGCAGAACCACAGGGGGAGAAGGCTACACCTTC
TRBJ2-7 . . TRBV20-1 CSATNRGLVVGYEQYF TGCAGTGCTACGAACAGGGGACTAGTGGTGGGCTACGAGCAGTACTTC
TRBJ1-2 . TRBD1 TRBV9 CASSLGTGGPYGYTF TGTGCCAGCAGCCTCGGGACAGGGGGCCCCTATGGCTACACCTTC
TRBJ1-5 . . TRBV20-1 CSARSSTSNQPQHF TGCAGTGCTAGATCCAGTACTAGCAATCAGCCCCAGCATTTT
TRBJ2-7 . . TRBV6-1 CASSEMGLISYEQYF TGTGCCAGCAGTGAAATGGGACTGATCTCCTACGAGCAGTACTTC
TRBJ2-1 . . TRBV7-3 CASSLRLGQYNEQFF TGTGCCAGCAGCTTAAGACTAGGCCAGTACAATGAGCAGTTCTTC
TRBJ2-7 . TRBD1 TRBV5-1 CASSLALDRGAEQYF TGCGCCAGCAGCTTGGCTCTGGACAGGGGTGCAGAGCAGTACTTC